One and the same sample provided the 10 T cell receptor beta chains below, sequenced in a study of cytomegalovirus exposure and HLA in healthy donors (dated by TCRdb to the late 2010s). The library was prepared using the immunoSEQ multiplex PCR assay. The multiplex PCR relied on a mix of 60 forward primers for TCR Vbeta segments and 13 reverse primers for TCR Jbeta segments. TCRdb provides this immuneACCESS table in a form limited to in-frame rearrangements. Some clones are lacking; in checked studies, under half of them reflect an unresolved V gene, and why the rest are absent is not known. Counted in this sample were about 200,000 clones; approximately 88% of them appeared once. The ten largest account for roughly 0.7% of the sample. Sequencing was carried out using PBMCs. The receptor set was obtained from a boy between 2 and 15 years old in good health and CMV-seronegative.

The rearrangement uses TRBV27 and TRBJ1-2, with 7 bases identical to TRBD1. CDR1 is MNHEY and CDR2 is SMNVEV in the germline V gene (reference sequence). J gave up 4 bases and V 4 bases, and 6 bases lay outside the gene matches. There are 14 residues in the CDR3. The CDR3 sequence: CASSSPGQSYGYTF. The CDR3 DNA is TGTGCCAGCAGTTCCCCGGGACAGTCCTATGGCTACACCTTC.

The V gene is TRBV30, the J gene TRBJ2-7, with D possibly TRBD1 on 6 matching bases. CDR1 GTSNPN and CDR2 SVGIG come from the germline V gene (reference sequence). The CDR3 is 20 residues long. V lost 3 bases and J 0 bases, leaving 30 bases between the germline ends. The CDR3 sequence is CAWSALLPLNRAKSSYEQYF. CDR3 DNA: TGTGCCTGGAGCGCCCTTCTGCCACTTAACAGGGCCAAGAGCTCCTACGAGCAGTACTTC.

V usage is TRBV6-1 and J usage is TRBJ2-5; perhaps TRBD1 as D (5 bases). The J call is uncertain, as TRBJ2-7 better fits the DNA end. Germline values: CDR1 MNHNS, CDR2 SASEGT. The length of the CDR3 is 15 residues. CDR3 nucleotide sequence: TGTGCCAGCAGTGAATGGGCCAGGGAACGGTCCGAGCAGTACTTC. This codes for CASSEWARERSEQYF.

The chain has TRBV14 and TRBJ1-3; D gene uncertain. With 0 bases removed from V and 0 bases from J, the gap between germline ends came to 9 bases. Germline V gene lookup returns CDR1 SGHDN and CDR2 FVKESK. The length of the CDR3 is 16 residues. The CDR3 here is CASSQDRHFSGNTIYF. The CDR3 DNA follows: TGTGCCAGCAGCCAAGATCGACATTTCTCTGGAAACACCATATATTTT.

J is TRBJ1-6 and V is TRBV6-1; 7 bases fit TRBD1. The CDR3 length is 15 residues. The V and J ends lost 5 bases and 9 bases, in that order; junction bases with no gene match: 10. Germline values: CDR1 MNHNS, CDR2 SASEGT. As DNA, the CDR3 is TGTGCCAGCAGTATAACAGGGGTGGAAACTTCACCCCTCCACTTT. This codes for CASSITGVETSPLHF.

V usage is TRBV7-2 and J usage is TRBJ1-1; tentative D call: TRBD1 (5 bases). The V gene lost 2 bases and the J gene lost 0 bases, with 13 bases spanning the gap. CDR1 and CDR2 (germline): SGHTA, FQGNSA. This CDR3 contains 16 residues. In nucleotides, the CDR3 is TGTGCCAGCAGCTTACCCCTGGACAATATGAACACTGAAGCTTTCTTT. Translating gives CASSLPLDNMNTEAFF. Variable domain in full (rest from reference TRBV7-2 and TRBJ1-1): GAGVSQSPSNKVTEKGKDVELRCDPISGHTALYWYRQSLGQGLEFLIYFQGNSAPDKSGLPSDRFSAERTGGSVSTLTIQRTQQEDSAVYLCASSLPLDNMNTEAFFGQGTRLTVV.

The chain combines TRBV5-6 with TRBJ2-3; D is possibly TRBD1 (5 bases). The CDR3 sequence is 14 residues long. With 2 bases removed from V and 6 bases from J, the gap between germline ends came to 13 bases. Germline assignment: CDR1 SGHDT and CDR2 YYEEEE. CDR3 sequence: CASSFFDRRDTQYF. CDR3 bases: TGTGCCAGCAGCTTTTTCGACAGACGCGATACGCAGTATTTT.

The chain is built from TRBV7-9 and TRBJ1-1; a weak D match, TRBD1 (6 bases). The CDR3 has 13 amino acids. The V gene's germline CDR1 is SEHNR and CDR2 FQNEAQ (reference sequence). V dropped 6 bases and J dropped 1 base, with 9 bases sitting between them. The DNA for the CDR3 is TGTGCCAGCAGGCAAGGGGGGAACACTGAAGCTTTCTTT. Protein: CASRQGGNTEAFF.

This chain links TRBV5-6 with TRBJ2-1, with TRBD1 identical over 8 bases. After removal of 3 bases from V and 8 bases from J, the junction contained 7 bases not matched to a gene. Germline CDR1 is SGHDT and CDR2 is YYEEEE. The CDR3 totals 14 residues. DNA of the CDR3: TGTGCCAGCAGCTGGGGACAGGAAAGCCATGAGCAGTTCTTC. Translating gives CASSWGQESHEQFF.

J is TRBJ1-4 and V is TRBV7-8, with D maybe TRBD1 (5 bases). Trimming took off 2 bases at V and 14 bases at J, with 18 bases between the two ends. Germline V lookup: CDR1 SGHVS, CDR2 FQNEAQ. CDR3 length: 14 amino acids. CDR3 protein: CASSLITGGVNLFF. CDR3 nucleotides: TGTGCCAGCAGCTTAATCACAGGCGGGGTGAACCTGTTTTTT. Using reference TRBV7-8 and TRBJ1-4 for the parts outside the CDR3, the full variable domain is GAGVSQSPRYKVAKRGQDVALRCDPISGHVSLFWYQQALGQGPEFLTYFQNEAQLDKSGLPSDRFFAERPEGSVSTLKIQRTQQEDSAVYLCASSLITGGVNLFFGSGTQLSVL.